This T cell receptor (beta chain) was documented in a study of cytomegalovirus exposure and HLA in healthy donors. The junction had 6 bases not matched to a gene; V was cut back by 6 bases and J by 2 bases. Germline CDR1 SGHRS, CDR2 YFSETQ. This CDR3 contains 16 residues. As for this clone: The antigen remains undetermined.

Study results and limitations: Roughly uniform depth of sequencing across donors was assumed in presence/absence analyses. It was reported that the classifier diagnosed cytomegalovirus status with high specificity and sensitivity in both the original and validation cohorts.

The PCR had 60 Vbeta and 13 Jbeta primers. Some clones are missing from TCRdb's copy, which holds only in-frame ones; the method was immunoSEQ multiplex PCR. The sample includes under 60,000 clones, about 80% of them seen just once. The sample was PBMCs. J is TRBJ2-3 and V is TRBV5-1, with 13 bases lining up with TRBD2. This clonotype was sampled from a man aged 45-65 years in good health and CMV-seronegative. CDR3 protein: CASTSGLAGVTDTQYF. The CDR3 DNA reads TGCGCCAGCACCTCCGGACTAGCGGGGGTCACAGATACGCAGTATTTT.